This T cell receptor beta chain was recorded in a study of blood T cell repertoires in COVID-19. Across the whole study: Whether acute or convalescent, the COVID-19 samples came from the United States, Italy and Spain. In each case, the material was cDNA or gDNA derived from T cells, B-cell-depleted T cells, or PBMCs.

Authors' analysis steps: Amplifying reference gene primers gave estimates of nucleated cell counts. The protocol was immunoSEQ multiplex PCR, while the TCRdb copy is restricted to in-frame clones and leaves out a portion. The DNA gave D and trimming, while V, J and clone size come from that table. Of fewer than 500,000 clones in the sample, 85% to 90% are singletons; the top ten hold 0.8% to 0.85%. Trimming at V came to 4 bases and at J to 3 bases, leaving 4 bases not matched to a gene. The CDR3 has 15 residues. The germline CDR1 and CDR2 sequences are LGHDT and YNNKEL (reference sequence). Seattle's enrolled individuals joined amid active infection and were then monitored longitudinally.

Material: peripheral blood. The receptor's source is a man between 18 and 29 years old with COVID-19, enrolled during active disease. V is TRBV3-1 (or the pseudogene TRBV3-2) and J is TRBJ2-1, with TRBD2 matching 9 bases. The CDR3 DNA is TGTGCCAGCAGCCTTAGCGGGGGTAACTACAATGAGCAGTTCTTC. This translates into CASSLSGGNYNEQFF.